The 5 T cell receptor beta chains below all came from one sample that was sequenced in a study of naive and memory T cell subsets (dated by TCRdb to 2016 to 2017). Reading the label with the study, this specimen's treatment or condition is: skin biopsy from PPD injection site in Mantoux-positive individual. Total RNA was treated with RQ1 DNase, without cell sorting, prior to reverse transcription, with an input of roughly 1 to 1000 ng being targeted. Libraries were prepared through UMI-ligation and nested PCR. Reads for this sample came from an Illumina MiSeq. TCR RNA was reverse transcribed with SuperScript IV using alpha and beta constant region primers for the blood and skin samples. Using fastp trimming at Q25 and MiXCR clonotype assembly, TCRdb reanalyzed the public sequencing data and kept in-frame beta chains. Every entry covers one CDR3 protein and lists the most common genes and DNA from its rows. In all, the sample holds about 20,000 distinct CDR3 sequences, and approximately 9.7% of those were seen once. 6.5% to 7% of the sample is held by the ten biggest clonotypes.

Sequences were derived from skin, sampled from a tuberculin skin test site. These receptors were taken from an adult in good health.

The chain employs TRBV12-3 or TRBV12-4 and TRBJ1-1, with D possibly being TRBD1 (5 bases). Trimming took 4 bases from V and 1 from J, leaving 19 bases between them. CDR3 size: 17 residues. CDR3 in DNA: TGTGCCAGCAGTTGGGCATGGGGAAGGGGTTCGAACACTGAAGCTTTCTTT. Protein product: CASSWAWGRGSNTEAFF.

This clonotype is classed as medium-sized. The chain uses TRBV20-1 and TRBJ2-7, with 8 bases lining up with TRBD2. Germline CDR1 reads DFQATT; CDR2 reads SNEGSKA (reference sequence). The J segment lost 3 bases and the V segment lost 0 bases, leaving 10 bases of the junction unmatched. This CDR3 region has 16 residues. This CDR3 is CSARDPGTSLNYEQYF. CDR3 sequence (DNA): TGCAGTGCTAGAGATCCCGGGACTAGTCTCAACTACGAGCAGTACTTC.

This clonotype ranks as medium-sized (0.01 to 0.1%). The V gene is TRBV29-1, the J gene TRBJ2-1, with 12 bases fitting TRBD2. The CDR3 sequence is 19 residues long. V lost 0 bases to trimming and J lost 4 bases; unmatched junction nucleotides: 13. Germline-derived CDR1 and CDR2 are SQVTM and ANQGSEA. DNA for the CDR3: TGCAGCGTTGAAGATCGAGGACTAGCGGGAACGCCAAGGTACAATGAGCAGTTCTTC. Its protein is CSVEDRGLAGTPRYNEQFF.

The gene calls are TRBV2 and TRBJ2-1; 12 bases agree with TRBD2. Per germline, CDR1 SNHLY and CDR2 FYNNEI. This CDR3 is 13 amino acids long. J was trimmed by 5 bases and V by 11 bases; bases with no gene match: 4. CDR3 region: CARLAGVNNEQFF. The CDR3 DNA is TGTGCCCGACTAGCGGGAGTAAACAATGAGCAGTTCTTC.

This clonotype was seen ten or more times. CDR3 loop: CASSGDGLADYYNEQFF. In nucleotides, the CDR3 is TGTGCCAGCAGTGGCGACGGACTAGCGGACTACTACAATGAGCAGTTCTTC. This chain connects TRBV28 to TRBJ2-1, with 10 bases fitting TRBD2. Unmatched junction bases numbered 10, after V lost 5 bases and J lost 3 bases. The germline V gene encodes CDR1 MDHEN and CDR2 SYDVKM. The CDR3 totals 17 residues. The variable domain in full, completed from reference TRBV28 and TRBJ2-1, reads DVKVTQSSRYLVKRTGEKVFLECVQDMDHENMFWYRQDPGLGLRLIYFSYDVKMKEKGDIPEGYSVSREKKERFSLILESASTNQTSMYLCASSGDGLADYYNEQFFGPGTRLTVL.